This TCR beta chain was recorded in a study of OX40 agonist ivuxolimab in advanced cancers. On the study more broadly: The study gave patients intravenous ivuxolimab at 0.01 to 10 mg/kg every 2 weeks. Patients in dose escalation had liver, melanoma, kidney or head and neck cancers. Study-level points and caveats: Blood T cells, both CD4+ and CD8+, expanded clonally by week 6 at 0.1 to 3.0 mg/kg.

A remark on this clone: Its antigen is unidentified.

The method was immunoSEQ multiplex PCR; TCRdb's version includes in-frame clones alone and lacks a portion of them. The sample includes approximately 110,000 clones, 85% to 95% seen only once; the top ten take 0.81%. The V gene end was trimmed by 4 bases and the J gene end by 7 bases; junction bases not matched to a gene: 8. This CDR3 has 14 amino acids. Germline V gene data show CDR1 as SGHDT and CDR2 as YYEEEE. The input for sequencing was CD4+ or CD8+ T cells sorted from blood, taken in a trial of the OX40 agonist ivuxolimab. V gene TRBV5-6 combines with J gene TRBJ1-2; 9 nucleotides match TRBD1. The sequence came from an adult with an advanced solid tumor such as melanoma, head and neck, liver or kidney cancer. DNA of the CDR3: TGTGCCAGCAGCGCCCGACAGGGGGTGGTTGGCTACACCTTC. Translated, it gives CASSARQGVVGYTF.